Each of the 11 T cell receptor beta chains below was sequenced from the same sample in a study of graft-versus-host responses after intestinal transplantation. These receptors have no known antigen. Profiled with immunoSEQ multiplex PCR; TCRdb holds only in-frame clones, not every one. Of about 110,000 clones listed, around 94% are singletons. The sample consisted of unstimulated CD4+ T cells sorted from spleen or lymph node cells, taken before transplant. Receptor source: a human donor who was the organ donor for an intestinal transplant.

This clone was observed once. The V and J genes are TRBV5-6 and TRBJ2-7; 9 bases line up with TRBD2. Trimming removed 1 base from V and 6 bases from J; junction bases left unmatched: 5. Germline-derived CDR1 and CDR2 are SGHDT and YYEEEE. CDR3 length equals 14 residues. The CDR3: CASSLISGSIEQYF. Written as DNA, the CDR3 is TGTGCCAGCAGCTTGATTAGCGGGAGTATCGAGCAGTACTTC.

V usage is TRBV18 and J usage is TRBJ2-2; possible D gene TRBD1, 5 bases. CDR1 KGHSH and CDR2 LQKENI come from the germline V gene. Trimming removed 2 bases at V and 5 bases at J, with 15 bases between. The CDR3 covers 16 residues. CDR3 sequence (DNA): TGTGCCAGCTCACCATGGCAGGGTCGGTCAACCGGGGAGCTGTTTTTT. Protein: CASSPWQGRSTGELFF.

V usage is TRBV28 and J usage is TRBJ1-2; unclear D gene. Trimming cost V 5 bases and J 0 bases, with 10 bases left between them. Germline CDR1 and CDR2: MDHEN and SYDVKM. CDR3 length equals 14 residues. Here the CDR3 reads CASSLPSPNYGYTF. For the CDR3, the DNA is TGTGCCAGCAGTCTACCCTCTCCTAACTATGGCTACACCTTC.

The rearrangement joins TRBV10-1 to TRBJ2-7; possibly TRBD1 or TRBD2 for D (5 bases each). Germline V lookup: CDR1 WNHNN, CDR2 SYGVQD (reference sequence). The CDR3 consists of 13 residues. Trimming removed 6 bases from V and 5 bases from J, with 14 bases in between. The CDR3 nucleotides read TGCGCCAGCAGCGACCTCAGGGACGACGAGCAGTACTTC. Translated, it gives CASSDLRDDEQYF.

This chain uses TRBV18 with TRBJ2-2; D might be TRBD2 (5 bases). Trimming shortened V by 2 bases and J by 2 bases, and 12 bases separated the two germline ends. The CDR3 consists of 16 residues. CDR1 is KGHSH, CDR2 LQKENI, per germline. The CDR3 region is CASSPSPAANTGELFF. CDR3 nucleotide sequence: TGTGCCAGCTCACCAAGTCCAGCGGCTAACACCGGGGAGCTGTTTTTT.

The J gene is TRBJ2-1, the V gene TRBV9, with 9 bases that match TRBD2. Germline V gene data show CDR1 as SGDLS and CDR2 as YYNGEE. V shed 3 bases and J 9 bases; nucleotides not matched to a gene: 13. The CDR3 runs 16 residues. The CDR3, as DNA: TGTGCCAGCAGCGACTTCGGGGTAGCGGGAGTGAGTGAGCAGTTCTTC. It is translated as CASSDFGVAGVSEQFF.

This clone has only one observation. The V gene is TRBV25-1, the J gene TRBJ2-1; D is uncertain. CDR3 length: 15 amino acids. In germline, CDR1 is MGHDK, CDR2 SYGVNS. V lost 4 bases, J lost 0 bases, and 10 bases lay in between. CDR3 sequence: CASSGRLFSYNEQFF. Written as DNA, the CDR3 is TGTGCCAGCAGTGGTCGTCTCTTCTCCTACAATGAGCAGTTCTTC.

The chain links TRBV29-1 to TRBJ2-3; D possibly corresponds to TRBD1 (5 bases). This CDR3 contains 14 residues. The V end lost 5 bases, the J end lost 1 base, and 13 bases lay between the germline ends. Germline loops: CDR1 SQVTM, CDR2 ANQGSEA. The CDR3 loop reads CSVLVGRGTDTQYF. Here the CDR3 DNA reads TGCAGCGTTTTGGTCGGCAGGGGCACAGATACGCAGTATTTT.

This sequence joins TRBV21-1 and TRBJ2-1; the table's D call, TRBD1, was not checked against the DNA. TRBV21-1 is deemed a pseudogene. The CDR3 extends over 16 amino acids. The CDR3 DNA reads TGTGCCAGCAGCGAAAAAGGCCAACCAGGGATCAATGAGCAGTTCTTC. Amino acids: CASSEKGQPGINEQFF.

Only a few counts were recorded for this clone. The rearrangement uses TRBV19 and TRBJ2-1; TRBD1 matches at 9 bases. CDR3 length: 17 amino acids. V lost 3 bases and J lost 0; bases outside the gene matches: 6. Germline CDR1 reads LNHDA; CDR2 reads SQIVND (reference sequence). The CDR3 loop reads CASSMKGQGGSYNEQFF. In nucleotides, the CDR3 is TGTGCCAGTAGTATGAAGGGACAGGGAGGCTCCTACAATGAGCAGTTCTTC.

The genes are TRBV2 and TRBJ1-5, with 9 bases lining up with TRBD1. The V segment lost 7 bases and the J segment 7 bases; nucleotides outside the gene matches: 11. Germline-derived CDR1 and CDR2 are SNHLY and FYNNEI. The CDR3 is made up of 15 amino acids. DNA for the CDR3: TGTGCCAGCAATACGGGACAGGGAAGAGGACAGCCCCAGCATTTT. Its protein product is CASNTGQGRGQPQHF.